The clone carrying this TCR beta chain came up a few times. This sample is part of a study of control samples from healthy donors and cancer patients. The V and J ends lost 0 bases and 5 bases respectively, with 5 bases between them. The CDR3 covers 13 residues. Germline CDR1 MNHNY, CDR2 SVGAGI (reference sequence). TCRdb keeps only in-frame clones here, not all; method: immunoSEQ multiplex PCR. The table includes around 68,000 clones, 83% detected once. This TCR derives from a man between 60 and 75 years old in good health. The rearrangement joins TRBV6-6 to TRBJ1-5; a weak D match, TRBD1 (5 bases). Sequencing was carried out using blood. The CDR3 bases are TGTGCCAGCAGTTACTCCAGGGATCAGCCCCAGCATTTT. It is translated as CASSYSRDQPQHF.